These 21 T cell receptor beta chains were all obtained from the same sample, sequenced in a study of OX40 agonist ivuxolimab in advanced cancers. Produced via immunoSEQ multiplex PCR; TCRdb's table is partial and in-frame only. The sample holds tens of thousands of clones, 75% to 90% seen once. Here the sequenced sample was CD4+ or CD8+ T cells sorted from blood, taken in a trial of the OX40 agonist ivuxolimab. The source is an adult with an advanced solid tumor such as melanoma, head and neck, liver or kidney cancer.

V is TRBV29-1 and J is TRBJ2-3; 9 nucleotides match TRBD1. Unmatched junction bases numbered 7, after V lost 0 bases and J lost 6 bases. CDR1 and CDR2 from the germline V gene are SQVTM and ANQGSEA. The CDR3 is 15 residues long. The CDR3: CSVEDLTGGGDTQYF. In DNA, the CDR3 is TGCAGCGTTGAAGATCTGACAGGGGGTGGTGATACGCAGTATTTT.

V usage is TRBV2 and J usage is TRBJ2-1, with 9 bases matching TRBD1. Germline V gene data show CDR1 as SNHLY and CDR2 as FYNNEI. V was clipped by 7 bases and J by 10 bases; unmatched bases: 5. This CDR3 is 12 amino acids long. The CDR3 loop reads CASITGGGEQFF. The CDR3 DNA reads TGTGCCAGCATAACAGGGGGCGGGGAGCAGTTCTTC.

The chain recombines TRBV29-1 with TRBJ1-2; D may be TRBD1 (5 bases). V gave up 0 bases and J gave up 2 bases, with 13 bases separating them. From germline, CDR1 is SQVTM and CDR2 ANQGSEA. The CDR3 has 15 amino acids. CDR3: CSVEDLGKGNYGYTF. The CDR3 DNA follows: TGCAGCGTTGAAGATTTAGGGAAGGGGAACTATGGCTACACCTTC.

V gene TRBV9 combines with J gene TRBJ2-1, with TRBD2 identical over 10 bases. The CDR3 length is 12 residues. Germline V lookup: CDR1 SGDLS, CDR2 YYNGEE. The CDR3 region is CSSAGGHGEQFF. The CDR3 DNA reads TGTTCCTCAGCGGGGGGGCACGGTGAGCAGTTCTTC.

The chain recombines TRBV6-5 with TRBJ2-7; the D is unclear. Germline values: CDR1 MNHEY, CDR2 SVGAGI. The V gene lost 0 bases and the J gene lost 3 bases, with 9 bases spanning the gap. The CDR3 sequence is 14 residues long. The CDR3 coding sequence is TGTGCCAGCAGTTACTCGATTGCCAGCTACGAGCAGTACTTC. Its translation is CASSYSIASYEQYF.

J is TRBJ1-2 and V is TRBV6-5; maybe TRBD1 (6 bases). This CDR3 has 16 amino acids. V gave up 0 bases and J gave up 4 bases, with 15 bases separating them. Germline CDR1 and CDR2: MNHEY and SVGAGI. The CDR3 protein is CASSYSRGGIGYGYTF. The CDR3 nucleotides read TGTGCCAGCAGTTACTCTCGAGGGGGAATTGGCTATGGCTACACCTTC.

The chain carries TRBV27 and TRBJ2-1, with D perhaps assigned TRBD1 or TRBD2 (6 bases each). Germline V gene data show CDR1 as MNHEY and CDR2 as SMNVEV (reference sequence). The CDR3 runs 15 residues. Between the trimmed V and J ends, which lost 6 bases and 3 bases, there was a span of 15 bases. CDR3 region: CASRGGHLGYNEQFF. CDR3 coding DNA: TGTGCCAGCAGGGGGGGCCACCTAGGCTACAATGAGCAGTTCTTC.

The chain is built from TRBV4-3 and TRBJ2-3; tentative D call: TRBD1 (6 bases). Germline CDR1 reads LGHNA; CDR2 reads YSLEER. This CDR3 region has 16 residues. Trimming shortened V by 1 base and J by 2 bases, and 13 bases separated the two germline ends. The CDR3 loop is CASSQAPMGATDTQYF. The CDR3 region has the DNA TGCGCCAGCAGCCAAGCCCCGATGGGGGCCACAGATACGCAGTATTTT.

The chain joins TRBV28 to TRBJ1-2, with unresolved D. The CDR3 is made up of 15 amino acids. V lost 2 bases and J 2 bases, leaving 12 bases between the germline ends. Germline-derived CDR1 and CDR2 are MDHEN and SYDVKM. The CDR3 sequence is CASSLTDQPNYGYTF. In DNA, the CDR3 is TGTGCCAGCAGTTTAACAGACCAGCCGAACTATGGCTACACCTTC.

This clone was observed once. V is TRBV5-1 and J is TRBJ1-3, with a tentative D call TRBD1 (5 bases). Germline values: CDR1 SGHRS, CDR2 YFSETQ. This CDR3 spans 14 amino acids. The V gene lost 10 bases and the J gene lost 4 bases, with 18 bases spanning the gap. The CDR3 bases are TGCGCCCCCCAGAGAGGGGACGGAGGAAACACCATATATTTT. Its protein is CAPQRGDGGNTIYF.

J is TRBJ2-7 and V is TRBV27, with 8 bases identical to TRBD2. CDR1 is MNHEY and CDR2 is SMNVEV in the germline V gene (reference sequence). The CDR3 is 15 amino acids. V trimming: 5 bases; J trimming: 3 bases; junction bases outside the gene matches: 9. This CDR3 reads CASSLTGTRYYEQYF. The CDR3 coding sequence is TGTGCCAGCAGTCTTACCGGGACTAGATACTACGAGCAGTACTTC.

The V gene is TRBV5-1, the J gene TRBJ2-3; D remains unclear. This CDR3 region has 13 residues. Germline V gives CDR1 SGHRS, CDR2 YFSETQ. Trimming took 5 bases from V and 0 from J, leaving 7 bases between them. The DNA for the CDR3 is TGCGCCAGCAGGCCGACTAGCACAGATACGCAGTATTTT. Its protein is CASRPTSTDTQYF.

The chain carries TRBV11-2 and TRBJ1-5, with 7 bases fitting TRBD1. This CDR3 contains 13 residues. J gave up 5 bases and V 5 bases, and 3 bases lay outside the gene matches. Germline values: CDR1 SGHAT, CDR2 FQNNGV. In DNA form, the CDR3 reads TGTGCCAGCAGCGACAGGGCCGATCAGCCCCAGCATTTT. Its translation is CASSDRADQPQHF.

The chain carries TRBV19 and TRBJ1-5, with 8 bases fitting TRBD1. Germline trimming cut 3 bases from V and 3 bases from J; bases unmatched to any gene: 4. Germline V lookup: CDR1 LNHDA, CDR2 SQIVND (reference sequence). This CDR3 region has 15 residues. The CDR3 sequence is CASSIWTGNNQPQHF. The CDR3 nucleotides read TGTGCCAGTAGTATTTGGACAGGGAACAATCAGCCCCAGCATTTT.

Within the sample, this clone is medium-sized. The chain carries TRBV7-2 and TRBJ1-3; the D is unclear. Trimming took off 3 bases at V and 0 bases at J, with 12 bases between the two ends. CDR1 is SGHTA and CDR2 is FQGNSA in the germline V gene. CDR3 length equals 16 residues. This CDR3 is CASSLGERSSGNTIYF. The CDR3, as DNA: TGTGCCAGCAGCTTGGGCGAGAGAAGCTCTGGAAACACCATATATTTT.

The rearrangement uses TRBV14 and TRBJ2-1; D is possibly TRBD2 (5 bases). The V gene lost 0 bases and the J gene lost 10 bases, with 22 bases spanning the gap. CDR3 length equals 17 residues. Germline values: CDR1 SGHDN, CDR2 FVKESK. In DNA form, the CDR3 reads TGTGCCAGCAGCCAAGACCCCAGGAGGACGGAGTGGAAGGAGCAGTTCTTC. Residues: CASSQDPRRTEWKEQFF.

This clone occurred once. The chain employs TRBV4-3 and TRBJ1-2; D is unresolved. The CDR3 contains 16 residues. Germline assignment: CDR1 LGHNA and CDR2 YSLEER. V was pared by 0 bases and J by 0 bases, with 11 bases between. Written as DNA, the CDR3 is TGCGCCAGCAGCCAAGATATCACCGGAGCTAACTATGGCTACACCTTC. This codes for CASSQDITGANYGYTF.

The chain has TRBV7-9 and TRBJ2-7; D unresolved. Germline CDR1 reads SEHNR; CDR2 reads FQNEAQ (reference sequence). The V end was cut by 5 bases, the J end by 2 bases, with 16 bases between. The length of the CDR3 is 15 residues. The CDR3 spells CASSAQSVSPYEQYF. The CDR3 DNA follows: TGTGCCAGCAGCGCCCAGTCGGTTTCCCCCTACGAGCAGTACTTC.

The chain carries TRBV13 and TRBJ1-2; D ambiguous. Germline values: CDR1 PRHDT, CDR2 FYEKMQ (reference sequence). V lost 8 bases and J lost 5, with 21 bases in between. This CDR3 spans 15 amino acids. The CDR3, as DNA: TGTGCCAGCTCACTAGGCCCACGAAGTTTATATGGCTACACCTTC. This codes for CASSLGPRSLYGYTF.

CDR3 bases: TGTGCCAGCAGTGCCGGGACAGGGAACACTGAAGCTTTCTTT. This codes for CASSAGTGNTEAFF. The chain links TRBV25-1 to TRBJ1-1; 8 nucleotides agree with TRBD1. After removal of 4 bases from V and 1 base from J, the junction contained 2 bases not matched to a gene. CDR3 length: 14 residues. The V gene's germline CDR1 is MGHDK and CDR2 SYGVNS.

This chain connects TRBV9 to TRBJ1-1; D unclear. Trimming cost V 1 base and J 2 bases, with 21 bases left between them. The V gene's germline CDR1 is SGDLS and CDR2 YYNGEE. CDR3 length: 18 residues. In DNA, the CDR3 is TGTGCCAGCAGCGTAAGTAGGAATTTTTCAAATTATAACACTGAAGCTTTCTTT. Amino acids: CASSVSRNFSNYNTEAFF.